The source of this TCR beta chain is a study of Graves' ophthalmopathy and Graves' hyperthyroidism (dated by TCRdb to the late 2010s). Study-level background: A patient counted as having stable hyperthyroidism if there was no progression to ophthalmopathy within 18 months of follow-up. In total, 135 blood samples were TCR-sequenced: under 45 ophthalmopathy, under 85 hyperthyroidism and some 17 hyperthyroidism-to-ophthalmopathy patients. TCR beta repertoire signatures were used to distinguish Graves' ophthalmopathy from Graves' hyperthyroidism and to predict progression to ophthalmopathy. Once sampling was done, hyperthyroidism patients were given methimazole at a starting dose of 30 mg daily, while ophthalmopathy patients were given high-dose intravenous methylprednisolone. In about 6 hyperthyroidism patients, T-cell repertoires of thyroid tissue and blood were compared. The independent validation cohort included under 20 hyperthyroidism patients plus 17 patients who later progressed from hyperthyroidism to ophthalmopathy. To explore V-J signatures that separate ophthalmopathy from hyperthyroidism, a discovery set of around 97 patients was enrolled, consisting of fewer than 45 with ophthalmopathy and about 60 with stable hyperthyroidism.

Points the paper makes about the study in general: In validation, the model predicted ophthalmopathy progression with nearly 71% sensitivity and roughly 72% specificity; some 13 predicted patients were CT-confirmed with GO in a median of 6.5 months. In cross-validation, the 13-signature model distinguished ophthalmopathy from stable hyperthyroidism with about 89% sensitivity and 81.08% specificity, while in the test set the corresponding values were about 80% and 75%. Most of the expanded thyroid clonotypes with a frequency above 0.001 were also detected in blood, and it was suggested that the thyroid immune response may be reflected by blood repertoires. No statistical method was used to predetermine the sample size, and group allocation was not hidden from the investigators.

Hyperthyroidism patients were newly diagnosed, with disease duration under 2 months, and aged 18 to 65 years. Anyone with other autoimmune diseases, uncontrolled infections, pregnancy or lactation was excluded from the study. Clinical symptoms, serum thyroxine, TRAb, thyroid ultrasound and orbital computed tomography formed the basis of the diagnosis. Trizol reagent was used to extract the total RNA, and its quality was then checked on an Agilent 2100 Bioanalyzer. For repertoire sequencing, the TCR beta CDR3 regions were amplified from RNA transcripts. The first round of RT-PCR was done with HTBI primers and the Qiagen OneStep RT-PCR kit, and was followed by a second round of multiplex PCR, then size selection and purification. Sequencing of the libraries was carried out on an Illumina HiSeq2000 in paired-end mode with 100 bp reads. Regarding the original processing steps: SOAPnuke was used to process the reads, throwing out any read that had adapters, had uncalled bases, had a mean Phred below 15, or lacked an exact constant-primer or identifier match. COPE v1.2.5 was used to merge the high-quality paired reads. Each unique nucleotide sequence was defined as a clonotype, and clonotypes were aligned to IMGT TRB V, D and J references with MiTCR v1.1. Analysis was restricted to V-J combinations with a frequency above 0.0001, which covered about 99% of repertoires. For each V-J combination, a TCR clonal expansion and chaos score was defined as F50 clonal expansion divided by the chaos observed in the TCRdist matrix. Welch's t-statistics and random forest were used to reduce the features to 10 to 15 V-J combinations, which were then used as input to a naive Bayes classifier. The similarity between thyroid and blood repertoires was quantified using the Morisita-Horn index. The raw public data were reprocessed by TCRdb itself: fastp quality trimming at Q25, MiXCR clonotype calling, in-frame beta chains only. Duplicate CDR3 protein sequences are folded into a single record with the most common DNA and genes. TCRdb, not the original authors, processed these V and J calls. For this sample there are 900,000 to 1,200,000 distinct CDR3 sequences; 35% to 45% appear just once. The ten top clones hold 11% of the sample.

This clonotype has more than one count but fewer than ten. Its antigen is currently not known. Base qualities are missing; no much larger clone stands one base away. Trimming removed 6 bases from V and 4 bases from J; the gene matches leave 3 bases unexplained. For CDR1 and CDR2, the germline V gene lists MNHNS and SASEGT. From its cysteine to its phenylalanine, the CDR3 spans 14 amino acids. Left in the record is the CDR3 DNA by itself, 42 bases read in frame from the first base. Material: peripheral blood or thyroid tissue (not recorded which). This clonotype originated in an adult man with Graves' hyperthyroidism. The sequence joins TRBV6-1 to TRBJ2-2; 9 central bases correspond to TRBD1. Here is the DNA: TGTGCCAGCAGATGGGACAGGGCCACCGGGGAGCTGTTTTTT. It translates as CASRWDRATGELFF.